The clone carrying this T cell receptor beta chain was detected only a few times. This sample is part of a study of blood T cell repertoires in COVID-19. Study in general: Some COVID-19 samples were acute and others convalescent; all came from the United States, Italy and Spain. T cells, B-cell-depleted T cells, or PBMCs supplied cDNA or gDNA.

In the study's own analysis: Using reference gene primer amplification, nucleated cell counts were estimated. Assay: immunoSEQ multiplex PCR; the TCRdb copy retains only in-frame clones and omits some. V, J and clone size are those of that table, while D and trimming were read from the DNA. The sample shows 250,000 to 300,000 clones, around 80% of them seen only once. CDR1 SGHNT and CDR2 YYREEE come from the germline V gene (reference sequence). The CDR3 has 16 residues. V was pared by 4 bases and J by 2 bases, with 12 bases of the junction left unmatched. Sample: peripheral blood. The chain is built from TRBV5-4 and TRBJ2-7; TRBD1 matches 7 bases. The source of this sequence is a man aged 55 to 70 with acute or convalescent COVID-19. In DNA form, the CDR3 reads TGTGCCAGCAGCCCTGGGACAGCAAGAATACCCTACGAGCAGTACTTC. Translated: CASSPGTARIPYEQYF.